Listed below are T cell receptor beta chains from one sample, sequenced in a study of CDR3 diversity in severe acne. TCRdb passed the PCR reads through MiXCR, listing each CDR3 protein once. The sample carries 79,000 or so distinct CDR3 sequences, around 47% recorded once. The sequencing input was blood. These receptors were obtained from a male donor with severe acne vulgaris. Each CDR3 is given with its conserved first and last residue. The order of the fields is CDR3 DNA, CDR3 protein, J gene, V gene, clone size, CDR3 length, D gene. D genes are given only for firm matches. Clone size is shown for a subset of rows, as once, few, many or a class of expanded clone.

cdr3_nt: TGCAGCGTTCCGACGGACTATGGCTACACCTTC; cdr3_aa: CSVPTDYGYTF; j_call: TRBJ1-2; v_call: TRBV29-1; clone_size: NA; cdr3_length: 11; d_call: NA
cdr3_nt: TGTGCCAGCAGAGACAGGGATCGTGTCGCTGAGACCCAGTACTTC; cdr3_aa: CASRDRDRVAETQYF; j_call: TRBJ2-5; v_call: TRBV6-5; clone_size: few; cdr3_length: 15; d_call: TRBD1
cdr3_nt: TGCAGTTTGTGGGACGGCTCCTACGACCAGTACTTC; cdr3_aa: CSLWDGSYDQYF; j_call: TRBJ2-7; v_call: TRBV29-1; clone_size: NA; cdr3_length: 12; d_call: NA
cdr3_nt: TGCAGCGTTTCAGGGGGTAGTCGCAATCAGCCCCAGCATTTT; cdr3_aa: CSVSGGSRNQPQHF; j_call: TRBJ1-5; v_call: TRBV29-1; clone_size: NA; cdr3_length: 14; d_call: TRBD1
cdr3_nt: TGTGCCAGCAGTGCTTTTGTTCGTAGCTCCTACGAGCAGTACTTC; cdr3_aa: CASSAFVRSSYEQYF; j_call: TRBJ2-7; v_call: TRBV2; clone_size: many; cdr3_length: 15; d_call: NA
cdr3_nt: TGTGCCAGCAGCTTAGCTCCCGCCCTCACAGATACGCAGTATTTT; cdr3_aa: CASSLAPALTDTQYF; j_call: TRBJ2-3; v_call: TRBV11-2; clone_size: once; cdr3_length: 15; d_call: NA
cdr3_nt: TGCGCCAGCAGTGCGGGGGGTCTCTCCTACAATGAGCAGTTCTTC; cdr3_aa: CASSAGGLSYNEQFF; j_call: TRBJ2-1; v_call: TRBV10-1; clone_size: many; cdr3_length: 15; d_call: TRBD2
cdr3_nt: TGTGCCAGCAGTTTAGTGGGTGCAGAGACCCAGTACTTC; cdr3_aa: CASSLVGAETQYF; j_call: TRBJ2-5; v_call: TRBV12-3/TRBV12-4; clone_size: medium-sized; cdr3_length: 13; d_call: NA
cdr3_nt: TGCAGTGCCGATGACATAGGATCCGATACGCAGTATTTT; cdr3_aa: CSADDIGSDTQYF; j_call: TRBJ2-3; v_call: TRBV20-1; clone_size: few; cdr3_length: 13; d_call: NA
cdr3_nt: TGTGCCAGCAGCTTAGCGACAGGGAGGGTTTTCTATGGCTACACCTTC; cdr3_aa: CASSLATGRVFYGYTF; j_call: TRBJ1-2; v_call: TRBV7-2; clone_size: many; cdr3_length: 16; d_call: TRBD1
cdr3_nt: TGTGCCAGCAGCTTGAGGCGGGGTGGAGGGGAGACCCAGTACTTC; cdr3_aa: CASSLRRGGGETQYF; j_call: TRBJ2-5; v_call: TRBV5-6; clone_size: NA; cdr3_length: 15; d_call: NA
cdr3_nt: TGTGCCAGCAGCCCGGGGAGTAGCGGGTACGAGCAGTACTTC; cdr3_aa: CASSPGSSGYEQYF; j_call: TRBJ2-7; v_call: TRBV14; clone_size: NA; cdr3_length: 14; d_call: TRBD2
cdr3_nt: TGTGCCATCAGCGGACAGGGCCGAGGTAGCTCCTACGAGCAGTACTTC; cdr3_aa: CAISGQGRGSSYEQYF; j_call: TRBJ2-7; v_call: TRBV10-3; clone_size: few; cdr3_length: 16; d_call: TRBD1
cdr3_nt: TGCGCCAGCAGCCAACTAGGGGCAGGGAAAGACATTCAGTACTTC; cdr3_aa: CASSQLGAGKDIQYF; j_call: TRBJ2-4; v_call: TRBV4-1; clone_size: few; cdr3_length: 15; d_call: NA
cdr3_nt: TGTGCCAGCAGCCCCGGGACGGCTTATGGCTACACCTTC; cdr3_aa: CASSPGTAYGYTF; j_call: TRBJ1-2; v_call: TRBV7-6; clone_size: few; cdr3_length: 13; d_call: NA
cdr3_nt: TGTGCCAGCAGCAATAGCGGGGGCCTACGCGGGGAGCTGTTTTTT; cdr3_aa: CASSNSGGLRGELFF; j_call: TRBJ2-2; v_call: TRBV14; clone_size: NA; cdr3_length: 15; d_call: TRBD2
cdr3_nt: TGTGCCAGCAGCTTGCAAGTACCCGGGGCCAACGTCCTGACTTTC; cdr3_aa: CASSLQVPGANVLTF; j_call: TRBJ2-6; v_call: TRBV7-9; clone_size: many; cdr3_length: 15; d_call: NA
cdr3_nt: TGCGCCAGCAGCCAGGGACTAGCGGGGGGGCCCGGGGTAGAGACCCAGTACTTC; cdr3_aa: CASSQGLAGGPGVETQYF; j_call: TRBJ2-5; v_call: TRBV5-1; clone_size: few; cdr3_length: 18; d_call: TRBD2
cdr3_nt: TGCAGTGCCTTCACTAGCGGGTTCGGAGAGACCCAGTACTTC; cdr3_aa: CSAFTSGFGETQYF; j_call: TRBJ2-5; v_call: TRBV20-1; clone_size: many; cdr3_length: 14; d_call: TRBD2
cdr3_nt: TGCGCCAGCAGCCAAGATGCGGGTGCCGGCGGGTCTGCGGATACGCAGTATTTT; cdr3_aa: CASSQDAGAGGSADTQYF; j_call: TRBJ2-3; v_call: TRBV4-3; clone_size: many; cdr3_length: 18; d_call: NA
cdr3_nt: TGTGCCAGCAGCCCAGCGACTAGCAACCACAATGAGCAGTTCTTC; cdr3_aa: CASSPATSNHNEQFF; j_call: TRBJ2-1; v_call: TRBV6-6; clone_size: many; cdr3_length: 15; d_call: TRBD2
cdr3_nt: TGTGCCAGCAGTGAAGAGGTCCACACTGAAGCTTTCTTT; cdr3_aa: CASSEEVHTEAFF; j_call: TRBJ1-1; v_call: TRBV6-4; clone_size: many; cdr3_length: 13; d_call: NA
cdr3_nt: TGTGCCAGCAGTCGCGTTCGACAGGGGGATCAGCCCCAGCATTTT; cdr3_aa: CASSRVRQGDQPQHF; j_call: TRBJ1-5; v_call: TRBV28; clone_size: NA; cdr3_length: 15; d_call: TRBD1
cdr3_nt: TGTGCCACCAGCAGCAGAAACCAAGAGACCCAGTACTTC; cdr3_aa: CATSSRNQETQYF; j_call: TRBJ2-5; v_call: TRBV15; clone_size: NA; cdr3_length: 13; d_call: NA
cdr3_nt: TGTGCCAGTAGTATTGTGGTTACTCGTACAGTGCCGAACACCGGGGAGCTGTTTTTT; cdr3_aa: CASSIVVTRTVPNTGELFF; j_call: TRBJ2-2; v_call: TRBV19; clone_size: NA; cdr3_length: 19; d_call: NA
cdr3_nt: TGCAGTGCAACTGGGGGGGCGCGGGTTTTGACTGAAGCTTTCTTT; cdr3_aa: CSATGGARVLTEAFF; j_call: TRBJ1-1; v_call: TRBV20-1; clone_size: few; cdr3_length: 15; d_call: NA
cdr3_nt: TGTGCCAGCAGCTTGGCAGGGTACAGGCGTTCCGAGCAGTACTTC; cdr3_aa: CASSLAGYRRSEQYF; j_call: TRBJ2-7; v_call: TRBV5-5; clone_size: NA; cdr3_length: 15; d_call: NA
cdr3_nt: TGTGCCAGCAGCTTGTCCCGGGACAGGGTGGCTGGCTACACCTTC; cdr3_aa: CASSLSRDRVAGYTF; j_call: TRBJ1-2; v_call: TRBV7-9; clone_size: NA; cdr3_length: 15; d_call: TRBD1
cdr3_nt: TGCAGCGTTGAAGATGAAGCGGGAGTATTTTACAATGAGCAGTTCTTC; cdr3_aa: CSVEDEAGVFYNEQFF; j_call: TRBJ2-1; v_call: TRBV29-1; clone_size: NA; cdr3_length: 16; d_call: TRBD2
cdr3_nt: TGTGCCACCAGTCCGGACAGATACTATGGCTACACCTTC; cdr3_aa: CATSPDRYYGYTF; j_call: TRBJ1-2; v_call: TRBV15; clone_size: NA; cdr3_length: 13; d_call: NA
cdr3_nt: TGCAGTGCTAGTTTGGTCGATACGCAGTATTTT; cdr3_aa: CSASLVDTQYF; j_call: TRBJ2-3; v_call: TRBV20-1; clone_size: NA; cdr3_length: 11; d_call: NA
cdr3_nt: TGCAGTGCTAGAGATCCCGCCTTCTACGAGCAGTACTTC; cdr3_aa: CSARDPAFYEQYF; j_call: TRBJ2-7; v_call: TRBV20-1; clone_size: many; cdr3_length: 13; d_call: NA
cdr3_nt: TGTGCCAGCAGTTTCGCGGGACTAGTGTGTGAGCAGTTCTTC; cdr3_aa: CASSFAGLVCEQFF; j_call: TRBJ2-1; v_call: TRBV12-3/TRBV12-4; clone_size: NA; cdr3_length: 14; d_call: TRBD2
cdr3_nt: TGTGCCAGCAGCTTAGCTGGAAGGGAAGCCCTCCACTTT; cdr3_aa: CASSLAGREALHF; j_call: TRBJ1-6; v_call: TRBV7-6; clone_size: NA; cdr3_length: 13; d_call: NA
cdr3_nt: TGTGCCAGCAGCTTAGATCTTTTGGCCCTCCACTTT; cdr3_aa: CASSLDLLALHF; j_call: TRBJ1-6; v_call: TRBV7-2; clone_size: NA; cdr3_length: 12; d_call: NA
cdr3_nt: TGTGCCAGCAGTTACCAATCGGGACGGATCTATGGCTACACCTTC; cdr3_aa: CASSYQSGRIYGYTF; j_call: TRBJ1-2; v_call: TRBV6-5; clone_size: NA; cdr3_length: 15; d_call: NA
cdr3_nt: TGCAGTGCTAGAATGCGGGAGCCTCGGTGGGATACGCAGTATTTT; cdr3_aa: CSARMREPRWDTQYF; j_call: TRBJ2-3; v_call: TRBV20-1; clone_size: NA; cdr3_length: 15; d_call: TRBD2
cdr3_nt: TGCAGTGCTAGAAACTACGAGCAGTACTTC; cdr3_aa: CSARNYEQYF; j_call: TRBJ2-7; v_call: TRBV20-1; clone_size: many; cdr3_length: 10; d_call: NA
cdr3_nt: TGTGCCACCAGTACAGGCCGAGGGACCACGGAGCAGTTCTTC; cdr3_aa: CATSTGRGTTEQFF; j_call: TRBJ2-1; v_call: TRBV15; clone_size: NA; cdr3_length: 14; d_call: NA
cdr3_nt: TGTGCCAGCAGACCCCACGGGGACGCGGGGGCAGATACGCAGTATTTT; cdr3_aa: CASRPHGDAGADTQYF; j_call: TRBJ2-3; v_call: TRBV13; clone_size: many; cdr3_length: 16; d_call: TRBD2
cdr3_nt: TGTGCCAGCTTCGCGGGACTCCGAGAGCCAAACACTGAAGCTTTCTTT; cdr3_aa: CASFAGLREPNTEAFF; j_call: TRBJ1-1; v_call: TRBV12-3/TRBV12-4; clone_size: few; cdr3_length: 16; d_call: NA
cdr3_nt: TGCGCCAGCAGTGAAGGACAGATTAATGAAAAACTGTTTTTT; cdr3_aa: CASSEGQINEKLFF; j_call: TRBJ1-4; v_call: TRBV10-2; clone_size: NA; cdr3_length: 14; d_call: NA
cdr3_nt: TGTGCCAGCAGTCCCTTGGACAGGGGCCACGAGCAGTACTTC; cdr3_aa: CASSPLDRGHEQYF; j_call: TRBJ2-7; v_call: TRBV6-5; clone_size: many; cdr3_length: 14; d_call: TRBD1
cdr3_nt: TGTGCCAGCACCCAGAGCTCCTACGAGCAGTACTTC; cdr3_aa: CASTQSSYEQYF; j_call: TRBJ2-7; v_call: TRBV6-1; clone_size: many; cdr3_length: 12; d_call: NA
cdr3_nt: TGTGCCAGCAGCGCGGGTCGGGAGCTGTTTTTT; cdr3_aa: CASSAGRELFF; j_call: TRBJ2-2; v_call: TRBV9; clone_size: NA; cdr3_length: 11; d_call: NA